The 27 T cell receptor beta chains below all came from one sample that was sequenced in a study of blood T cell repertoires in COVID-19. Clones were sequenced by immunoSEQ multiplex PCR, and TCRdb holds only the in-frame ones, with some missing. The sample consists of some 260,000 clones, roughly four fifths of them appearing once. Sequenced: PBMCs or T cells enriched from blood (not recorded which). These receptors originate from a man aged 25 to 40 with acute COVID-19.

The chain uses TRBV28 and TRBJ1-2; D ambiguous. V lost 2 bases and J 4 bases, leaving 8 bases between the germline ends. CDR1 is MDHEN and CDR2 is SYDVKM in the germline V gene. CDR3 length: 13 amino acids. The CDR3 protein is CASSLSSLYGYTF. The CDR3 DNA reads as TGTGCCAGCAGTTTAAGTAGCCTCTATGGCTACACCTTC.

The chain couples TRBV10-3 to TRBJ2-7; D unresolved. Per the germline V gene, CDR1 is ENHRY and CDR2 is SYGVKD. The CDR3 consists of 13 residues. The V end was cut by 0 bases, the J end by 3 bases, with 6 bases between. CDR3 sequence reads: CAISESNSYEQYV. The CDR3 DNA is TGTGCCATCAGTGAGTCTAACAGCTACGAGCAGTACGTC.

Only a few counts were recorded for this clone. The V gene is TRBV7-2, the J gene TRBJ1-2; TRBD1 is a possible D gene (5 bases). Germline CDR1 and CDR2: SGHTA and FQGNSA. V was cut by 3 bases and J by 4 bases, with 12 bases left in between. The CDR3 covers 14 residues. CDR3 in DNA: TGTGCCAGCAGCTTGGGTACAGGTTTCTATGGCTACACCTTC. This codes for CASSLGTGFYGYTF.

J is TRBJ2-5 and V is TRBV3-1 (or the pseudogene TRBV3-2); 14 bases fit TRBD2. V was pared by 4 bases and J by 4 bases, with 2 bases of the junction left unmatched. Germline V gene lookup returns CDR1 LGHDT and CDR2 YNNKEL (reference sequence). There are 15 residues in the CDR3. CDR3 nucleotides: TGTGCCAGCAGCCCCGGACTAGCGGGGGGAGAGACCCAGTACTTC. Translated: CASSPGLAGGETQYF.

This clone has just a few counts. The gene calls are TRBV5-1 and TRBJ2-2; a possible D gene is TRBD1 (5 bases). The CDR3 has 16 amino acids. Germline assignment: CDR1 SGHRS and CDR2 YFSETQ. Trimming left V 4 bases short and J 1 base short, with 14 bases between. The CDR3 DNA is TGCGCCAGCAGCCAATTAACAACAGGGAACACCGGGGAGCTGTTTTTT. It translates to CASSQLTTGNTGELFF.

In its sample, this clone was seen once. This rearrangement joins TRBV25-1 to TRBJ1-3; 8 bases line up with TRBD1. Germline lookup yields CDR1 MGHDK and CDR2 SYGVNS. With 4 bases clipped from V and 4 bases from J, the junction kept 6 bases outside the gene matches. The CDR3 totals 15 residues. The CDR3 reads CASSGTRDRGNTIYF. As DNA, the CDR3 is TGTGCCAGCAGTGGCACCCGGGACAGGGGAAACACCATATATTTT.

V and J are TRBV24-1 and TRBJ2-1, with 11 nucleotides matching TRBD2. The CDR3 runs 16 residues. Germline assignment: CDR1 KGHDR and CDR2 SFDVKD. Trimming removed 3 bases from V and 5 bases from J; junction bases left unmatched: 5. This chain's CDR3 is CATSDRLAGRNNEQFF. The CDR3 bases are TGTGCCACCAGTGATCGACTAGCGGGAAGGAACAATGAGCAGTTCTTC.

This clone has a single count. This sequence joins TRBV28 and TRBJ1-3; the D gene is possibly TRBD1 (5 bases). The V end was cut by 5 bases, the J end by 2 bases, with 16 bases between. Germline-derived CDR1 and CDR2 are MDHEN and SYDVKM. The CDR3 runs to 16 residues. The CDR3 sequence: CASSVLLGATGNTIYF. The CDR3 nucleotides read TGTGCCAGCAGTGTCTTGTTAGGGGCTACTGGAAACACCATATATTTT.

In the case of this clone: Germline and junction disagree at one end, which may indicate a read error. For the CDR3, the DNA is TGTGCCAGCAGCCCCGATAGGGGTTCCTTC. Amino acid sequence: CASSPDRGSF. The chain couples TRBV12-3 or TRBV12-4 to TRBJ1-2; D may be TRBD1 (5 bases). This CDR3 has 10 amino acids.

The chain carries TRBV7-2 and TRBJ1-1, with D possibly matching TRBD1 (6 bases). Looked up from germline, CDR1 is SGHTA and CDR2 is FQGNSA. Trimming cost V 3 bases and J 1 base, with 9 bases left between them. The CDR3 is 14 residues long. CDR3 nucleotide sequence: TGTGCCAGCAGCTTTAGGGGGGGGAACACTGAAGCTTTCTTT. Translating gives CASSFRGGNTEAFF.

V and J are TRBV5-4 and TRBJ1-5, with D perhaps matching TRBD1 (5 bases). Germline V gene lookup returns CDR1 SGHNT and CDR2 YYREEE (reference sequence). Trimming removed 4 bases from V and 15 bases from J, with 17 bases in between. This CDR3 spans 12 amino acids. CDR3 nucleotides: TGTGCCAGCAGCACGGGACCCGCGGGGGGGCATTTT. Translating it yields CASSTGPAGGHF.

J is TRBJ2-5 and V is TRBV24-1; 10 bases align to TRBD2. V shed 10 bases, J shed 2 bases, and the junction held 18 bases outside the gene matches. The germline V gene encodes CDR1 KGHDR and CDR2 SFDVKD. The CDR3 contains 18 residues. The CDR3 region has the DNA TGTGCCACTCACAGAGAACTAGCGGGGCCTACACTTCAAGAGACCCAGTACTTC. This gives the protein CATHRELAGPTLQETQYF.

CDR3 sequence (DNA): TGTGCCAGCAGCAGACAGGGAGGTGGGGCCAACGTCCTGACTTTC. It translates to CASSRQGGGANVLTF. The chain links TRBV7-9 to TRBJ2-6; a weak D match, TRBD1 (7 bases). CDR1 and CDR2 (germline): SEHNR, FQNEAQ (reference sequence). This CDR3 has 15 amino acids. The germline V and J ends were trimmed by 5 bases and 3 bases, with 11 bases remaining between them.

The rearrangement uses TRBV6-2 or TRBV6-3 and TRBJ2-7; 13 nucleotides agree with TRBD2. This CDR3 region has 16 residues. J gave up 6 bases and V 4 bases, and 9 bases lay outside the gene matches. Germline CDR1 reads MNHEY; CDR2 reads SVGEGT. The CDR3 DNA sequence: TGTGCCAGCAGTTCCTGGACTAGCGGGAGAAACGGCGAGCAGTACGTC. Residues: CASSSWTSGRNGEQYV.

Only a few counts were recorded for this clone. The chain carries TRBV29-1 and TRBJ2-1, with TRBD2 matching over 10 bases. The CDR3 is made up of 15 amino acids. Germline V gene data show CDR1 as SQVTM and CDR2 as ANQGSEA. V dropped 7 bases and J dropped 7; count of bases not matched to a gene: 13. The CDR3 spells CSDLSLAGVGNEQFF. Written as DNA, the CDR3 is TGCAGCGATCTTAGTCTAGCGGGAGTTGGAAATGAGCAGTTCTTC.

The CDR3 protein is CASSYRDANEKLFF. The CDR3 DNA follows: TGTGCCAGCAGTTACCGGGATGCTAATGAAAAACTGTTTTTT. The chain uses TRBV6-2 or TRBV6-3 and TRBJ1-4; no clear D gene. This CDR3 has 14 amino acids. The V end was cut by 2 bases, the J end by 3 bases, with 7 bases between. Germline CDR1 is MNHEY and CDR2 is SVGEGT.

In DNA form, the CDR3 reads TGTGCCAGCAGTTCCCCGGGGGTTGAAGCTTTCTTT. Its protein product is CASSSPGVEAFF. V is TRBV28 and J is TRBJ1-1; maybe TRBD1 (5 bases). The CDR3 spans 12 residues. The V gene's germline CDR1 is MDHEN and CDR2 SYDVKM. With 4 bases removed from V and 7 bases from J, the gap between germline ends came to 10 bases. Variable domain in full (rest from reference TRBV28 and TRBJ1-1): DVKVTQSSRYLVKRTGEKVFLECVQDMDHENMFWYRQDPGLGLRLIYFSYDVKMKEKGDIPEGYSVSREKKERFSLILESASTNQTSMYLCASSSPGVEAFFGQGTRLTVV.

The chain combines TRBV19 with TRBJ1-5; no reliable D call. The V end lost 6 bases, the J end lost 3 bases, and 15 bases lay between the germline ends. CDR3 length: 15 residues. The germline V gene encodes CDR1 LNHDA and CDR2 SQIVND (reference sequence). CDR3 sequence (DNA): TGTGCCAGTAGGGAAGGCAGGCAGCTCAATCAGCCCCAGCATTTT. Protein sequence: CASREGRQLNQPQHF.

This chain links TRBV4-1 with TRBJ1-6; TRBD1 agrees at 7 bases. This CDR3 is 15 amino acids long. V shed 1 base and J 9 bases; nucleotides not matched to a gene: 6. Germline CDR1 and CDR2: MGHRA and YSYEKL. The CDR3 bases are TGCGCCAGCAGCCAAGGACAGGGTGAGGGTTCACCCCTCCACTTT. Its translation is CASSQGQGEGSPLHF.

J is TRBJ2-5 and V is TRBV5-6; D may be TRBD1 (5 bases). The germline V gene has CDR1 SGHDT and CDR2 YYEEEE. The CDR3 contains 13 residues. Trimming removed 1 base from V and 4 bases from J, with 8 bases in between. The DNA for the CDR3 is TGTGCCAGCAGCTTGTCAGGGTCAGAGACCCAGTACTTC. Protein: CASSLSGSETQYF.

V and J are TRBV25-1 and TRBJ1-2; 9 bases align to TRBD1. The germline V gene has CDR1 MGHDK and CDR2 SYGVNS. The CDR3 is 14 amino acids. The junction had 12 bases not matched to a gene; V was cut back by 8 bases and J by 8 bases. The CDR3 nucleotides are TGTGCCAGCTCTAGGACAGGGGAGTATCGCGGCTACACCTTC. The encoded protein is CASSRTGEYRGYTF.

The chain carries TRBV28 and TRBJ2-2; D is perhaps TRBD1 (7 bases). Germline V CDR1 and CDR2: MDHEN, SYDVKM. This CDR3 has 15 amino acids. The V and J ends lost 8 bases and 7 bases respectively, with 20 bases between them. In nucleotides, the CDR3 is TGTGCCAGCCGTACGGGGGACAGCTCCGGCGGGGAGCTGTTTTTT. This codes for CASRTGDSSGGELFF.

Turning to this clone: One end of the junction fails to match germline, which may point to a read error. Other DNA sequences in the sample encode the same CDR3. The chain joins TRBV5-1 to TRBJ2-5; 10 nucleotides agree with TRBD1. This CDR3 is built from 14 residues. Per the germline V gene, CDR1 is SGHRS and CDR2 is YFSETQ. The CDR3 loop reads CASSPGQGQETQYF. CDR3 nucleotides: TGTGCCAGCAGCCCGGGACAGGGGCAAGAGACCCAGTACTTC.

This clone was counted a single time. CDR3 amino acids: CASSWGGPSAADTQYF. CDR3 coding DNA: TGTGCCAGCAGCTGGGGGGGCCCTAGCGCGGCAGATACGCAGTATTTT. The rearrangement joins TRBV5-5 to TRBJ2-3, with D tentatively TRBD2 (7 bases). V dropped 3 bases and J dropped 4 bases, with 18 bases sitting between them. From germline, CDR1 is SGHKS and CDR2 YYEKEE (reference sequence). CDR3 length equals 16 residues.

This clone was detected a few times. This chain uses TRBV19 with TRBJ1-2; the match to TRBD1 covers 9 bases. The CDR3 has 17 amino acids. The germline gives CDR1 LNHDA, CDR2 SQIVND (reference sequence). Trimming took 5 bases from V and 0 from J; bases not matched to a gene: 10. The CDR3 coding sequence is TGTGCCAGTAGTCTGCTGACAGGGGGTGTAACTAACTATGGCTACACCTTC. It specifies CASSLLTGGVTNYGYTF. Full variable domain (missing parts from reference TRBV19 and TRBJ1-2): DGGITQSPKYLFRKEGQNVTLSCEQNLNHDAMYWYRQDPGQGLRLIYYSQIVNDFQKGDIAEGYSVSREKKESFPLTVTSAQKNPTAFYLCASSLLTGGVTNYGYTFGSGTRLTVV.

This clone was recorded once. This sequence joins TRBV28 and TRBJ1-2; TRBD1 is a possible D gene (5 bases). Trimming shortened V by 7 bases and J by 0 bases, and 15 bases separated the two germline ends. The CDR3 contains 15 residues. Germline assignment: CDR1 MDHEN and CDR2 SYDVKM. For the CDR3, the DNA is TGTGCCAGCAACTTAGGGGCGATAGCTAACTATGGCTACACCTTC. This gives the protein CASNLGAIANYGYTF.

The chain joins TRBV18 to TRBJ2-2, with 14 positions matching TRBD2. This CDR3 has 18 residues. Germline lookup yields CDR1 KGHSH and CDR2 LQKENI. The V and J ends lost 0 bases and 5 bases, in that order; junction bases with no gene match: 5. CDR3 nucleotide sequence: TGTGCCAGCTCACCACCGGGACTAGCGGGAGCGGTGACCGGGGAGCTGTTTTTT. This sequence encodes CASSPPGLAGAVTGELFF.